The source of this T cell receptor beta chain is a study of T cell changes during pregnancy in multiple sclerosis. This CDR3 region has 21 residues. Trimming removed 0 bases from V and 2 bases from J; junction bases left unmatched: 22. Some clones are missing from TCRdb's copy, which holds only in-frame ones; the method was immunoSEQ multiplex PCR. The sample lists fewer than 20,000 clones, more than 75% seen once, with around 9.9% in the top ten. V gene TRBV23-1 combines with J gene TRBJ2-7; the match to TRBD1 covers 7 bases. TRBV23-1 is treated as an ORF (open reading frame) with a function not yet certain. This specimen consisted of CD8+ T cells from peripheral blood mononuclear cells, obtained after pregnancy. This receptor was taken from a female donor with multiple sclerosis, enrolled in a pregnancy study. In nucleotides, the CDR3 is TGCGCCAGCAGTCAATCAAACCTCATTTACAGGGGCCGCACCCCAACCTACGAGCAGTACTTC. Translating it yields CASSQSNLIYRGRTPTYEQYF.